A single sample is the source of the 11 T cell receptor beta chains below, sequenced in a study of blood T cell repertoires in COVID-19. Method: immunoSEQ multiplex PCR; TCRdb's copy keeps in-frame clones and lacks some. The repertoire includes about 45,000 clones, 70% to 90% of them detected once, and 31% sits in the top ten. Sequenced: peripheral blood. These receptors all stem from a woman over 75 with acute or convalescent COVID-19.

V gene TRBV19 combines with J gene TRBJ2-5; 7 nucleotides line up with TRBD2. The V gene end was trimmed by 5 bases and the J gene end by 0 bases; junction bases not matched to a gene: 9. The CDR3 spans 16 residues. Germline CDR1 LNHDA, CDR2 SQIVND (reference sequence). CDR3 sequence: CASSPLKLANQETQYF. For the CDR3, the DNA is TGTGCCAGTAGTCCCCTTAAACTAGCGAACCAAGAGACCCAGTACTTC. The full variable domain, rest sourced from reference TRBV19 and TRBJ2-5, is DGGITQSPKYLFRKEGQNVTLSCEQNLNHDAMYWYRQDPGQGLRLIYYSQIVNDFQKGDIAEGYSVSREKKESFPLTVTSAQKNPTAFYLCASSPLKLANQETQYFGPGTRLLVL.

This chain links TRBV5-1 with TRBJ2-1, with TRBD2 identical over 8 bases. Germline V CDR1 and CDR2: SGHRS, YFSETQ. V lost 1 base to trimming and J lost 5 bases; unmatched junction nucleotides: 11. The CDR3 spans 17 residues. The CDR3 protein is CASSLSPGLGVNNEQFF. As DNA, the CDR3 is TGCGCCAGCAGCTTGTCGCCGGGACTAGGCGTTAACAATGAGCAGTTCTTC.

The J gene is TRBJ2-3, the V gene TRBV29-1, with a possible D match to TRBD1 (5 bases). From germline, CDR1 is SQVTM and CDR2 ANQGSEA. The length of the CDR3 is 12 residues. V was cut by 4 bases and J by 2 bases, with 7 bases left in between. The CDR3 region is CSVGQITDTQYF. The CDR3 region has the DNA TGCAGCGTTGGACAGATCACAGATACGCAGTATTTT.

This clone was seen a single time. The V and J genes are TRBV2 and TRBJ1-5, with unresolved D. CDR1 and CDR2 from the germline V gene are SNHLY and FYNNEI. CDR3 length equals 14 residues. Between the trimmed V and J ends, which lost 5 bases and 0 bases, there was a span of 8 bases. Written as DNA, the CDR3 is TGTGCCAGCAGTCAAACAGATAGCAATCAGCCCCAGCATTTT. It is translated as CASSQTDSNQPQHF.

This chain's CDR3 is CASSFEWAGNEQFF. The CDR3 nucleotides are TGTGCCAGCAGCTTTGAGTGGGCCGGCAATGAGCAGTTCTTC. This chain links TRBV5-4 with TRBJ2-1, with D hard to call. The ends were cut back, 2 bases at V and 6 bases at J, with 12 bases in the middle. The CDR3 has 14 residues. From germline, CDR1 is SGHNT and CDR2 YYREEE (reference sequence).

CDR3 bases: TGTGCCAGCAGCGAGACAGGTTTCAGTAATTCACCCCTCCACTTT. This gives the protein CASSETGFSNSPLHF. The chain joins TRBV9 to TRBJ1-6, with a weak D call TRBD1 (6 bases). Germline V gene sequence: CDR1 SGDLS, CDR2 YYNGEE. Between the trimmed V and J ends, which lost 3 bases and 6 bases, there was a span of 13 bases. This CDR3 has 15 amino acids.

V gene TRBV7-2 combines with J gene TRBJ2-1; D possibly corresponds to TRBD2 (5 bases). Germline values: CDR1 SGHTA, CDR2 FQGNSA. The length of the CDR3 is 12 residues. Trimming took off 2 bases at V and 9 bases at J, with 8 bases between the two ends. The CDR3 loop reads CASSLLGSEQFF. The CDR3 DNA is TGTGCCAGCAGCTTACTAGGGAGTGAGCAGTTCTTC.

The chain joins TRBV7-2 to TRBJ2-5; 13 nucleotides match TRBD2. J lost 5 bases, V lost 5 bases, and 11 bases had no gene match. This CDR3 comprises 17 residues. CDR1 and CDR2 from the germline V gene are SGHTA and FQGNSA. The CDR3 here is CASSGGTSGRAWETQYF. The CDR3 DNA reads TGTGCCAGCAGCGGAGGTACTAGCGGGAGGGCCTGGGAGACCCAGTACTTC.

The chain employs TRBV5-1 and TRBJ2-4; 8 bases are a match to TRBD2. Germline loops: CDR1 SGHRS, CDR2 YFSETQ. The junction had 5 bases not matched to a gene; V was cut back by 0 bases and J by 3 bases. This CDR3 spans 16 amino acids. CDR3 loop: CASSLDLRGGKNIQYF. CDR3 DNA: TGCGCCAGCAGCTTGGATCTTCGGGGGGGCAAAAACATTCAGTACTTC.

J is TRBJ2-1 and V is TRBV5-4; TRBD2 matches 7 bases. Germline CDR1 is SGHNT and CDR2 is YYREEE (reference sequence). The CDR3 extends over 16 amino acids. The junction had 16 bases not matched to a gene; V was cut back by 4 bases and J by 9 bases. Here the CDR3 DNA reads TGTGCCAGCAGCCTCGGGGGAAGGGCGGGAGCGATTGAGCAGTTCTTC. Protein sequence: CASSLGGRAGAIEQFF. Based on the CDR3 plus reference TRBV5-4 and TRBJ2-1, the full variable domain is ETGVTQSPTHLIKTRGQQVTLRCSSQSGHNTVSWYQQALGQGPQFIFQYYREEENGRGNFPPRFSGLQFPNYSSELNVNALELDDSALYLCASSLGGRAGAIEQFFGPGTRLTVL.

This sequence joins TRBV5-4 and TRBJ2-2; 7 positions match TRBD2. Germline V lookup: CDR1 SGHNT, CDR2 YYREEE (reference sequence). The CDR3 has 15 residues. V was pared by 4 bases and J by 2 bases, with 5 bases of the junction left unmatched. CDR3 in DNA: TGTGCCAGCAGCCCCCGACTAGCCAACACCGGGGAGCTGTTTTTT. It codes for CASSPRLANTGELFF. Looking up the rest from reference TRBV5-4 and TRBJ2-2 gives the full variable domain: ETGVTQSPTHLIKTRGQQVTLRCSSQSGHNTVSWYQQALGQGPQFIFQYYREEENGRGNFPPRFSGLQFPNYSSELNVNALELDDSALYLCASSPRLANTGELFFGEGSRLTVL.